A selection of T cell receptor beta chains follows, all from one sample in a study of shared clonotypes between healthy human individuals. The table came from immunoSEQ multiplex PCR; TCRdb's copy has only in-frame clones and leaves some out. The sample contains approximately 1,500,000 clones, 95% to 99% of which appear only once. Sequencing used naive CD4+ T cells sorted from blood. The receptor set was obtained from a man aged 25 to 40 in good health. CDR3s include the opening cysteine and the closing phenylalanine or tryptophan.

j_call	v_call	cdr3_aa
TRBJ1-5	TRBV6-5	CASSYSYRGHQPQHF
TRBJ1-5	TRBV2	CASSGGTGGRNQPQHF
TRBJ1-5	TRBV10-3	CAISEGGGGNQPQHF
TRBJ2-3	TRBV5-1	CATSMGGQGFADTQYF
TRBJ2-2	TRBV5-4	CASSPPGQLGSGELFF
TRBJ1-1	TRBV9	CASSVSGGEAFF
TRBJ2-7	TRBV28	CASSSTVAFAYEQYF
TRBJ2-4	TRBV11-2	CASSLGTSGFVQYF
TRBJ1-5	TRBV7-2	CASSLARDGDEATNQPQHF
TRBJ2-5	TRBV7-6	CASSLQNQETQYF
TRBJ2-3	TRBV18	CASSPLESTDTQYF
TRBJ2-7	TRBV11-3	CASSWTGTGDDPLSYEQYF
TRBJ2-7	TRBV25-1	CATTGDSYEQYF
TRBJ2-7	TRBV4-1	CASSQGGGRASYEQYF
TRBJ2-7	TRBV18	CASTYRGDSYEQYF
TRBJ2-3	TRBV10-3	CASRGQGTDTQYF
TRBJ2-1	TRBV18	CASSPPSGSSYNEQFF
TRBJ2-2	TRBV30	CAWISSGGVGELFF
TRBJ2-1	TRBV5-1	CASSTTRTSGRVGGNEQFF
TRBJ1-5	TRBV10-1	CASSNSPGQGWKYQPQHF
TRBJ1-2	TRBV18	CASSPEQGLTYGYTF
TRBJ1-4	TRBV10-2	CASRRQSTNEKLFF
TRBJ1-2	TRBV27	CAKGLKCGYTF
TRBJ2-2	TRBV9	CASSVRGYTGELFF
TRBJ2-1	TRBV7-3	CASSLTWGSEENEQFF
TRBJ2-1	TRBV27	CASSPLPLPPRTSGPVSSYNEQFF
TRBJ1-5	TRBV30	CAWSEGRNQPQHF
TRBJ2-6	TRBV5-1	CASSLRAVSGANVLTF
TRBJ2-2	TRBV29-1	CSVKAGDYTGELFF
TRBJ2-7	TRBV2	CASSPGGLPYEQYF
TRBJ2-1	TRBV19	CARNGTGGNEQFF
TRBJ2-1	TRBV9	CASSVAGQPGNEQFF
TRBJ2-7	TRBV29-1	CSVELTDSHLSSYEQYF
TRBJ2-6	TRBV5-1	CASSYPLGAGANVLTF
TRBJ2-7	TRBV19	CASSIRTSGYEQYF
TRBJ2-7	TRBV29-1	CSVGQVAYEQYF
TRBJ2-1	TRBV7-9	CASSLRGLAGAPEQFF
TRBJ2-5	TRBV29-1	CSAGQGAETQYF
TRBJ2-7	TRBV7-9	CASSLVGTEAYEQYF
TRBJ2-5	TRBV29-1	CSAGQMAQETQYF
TRBJ1-2	TRBV2	CASTAGNYGYTF
TRBJ2-7	TRBV5-1	CASSPGDISYEQYF